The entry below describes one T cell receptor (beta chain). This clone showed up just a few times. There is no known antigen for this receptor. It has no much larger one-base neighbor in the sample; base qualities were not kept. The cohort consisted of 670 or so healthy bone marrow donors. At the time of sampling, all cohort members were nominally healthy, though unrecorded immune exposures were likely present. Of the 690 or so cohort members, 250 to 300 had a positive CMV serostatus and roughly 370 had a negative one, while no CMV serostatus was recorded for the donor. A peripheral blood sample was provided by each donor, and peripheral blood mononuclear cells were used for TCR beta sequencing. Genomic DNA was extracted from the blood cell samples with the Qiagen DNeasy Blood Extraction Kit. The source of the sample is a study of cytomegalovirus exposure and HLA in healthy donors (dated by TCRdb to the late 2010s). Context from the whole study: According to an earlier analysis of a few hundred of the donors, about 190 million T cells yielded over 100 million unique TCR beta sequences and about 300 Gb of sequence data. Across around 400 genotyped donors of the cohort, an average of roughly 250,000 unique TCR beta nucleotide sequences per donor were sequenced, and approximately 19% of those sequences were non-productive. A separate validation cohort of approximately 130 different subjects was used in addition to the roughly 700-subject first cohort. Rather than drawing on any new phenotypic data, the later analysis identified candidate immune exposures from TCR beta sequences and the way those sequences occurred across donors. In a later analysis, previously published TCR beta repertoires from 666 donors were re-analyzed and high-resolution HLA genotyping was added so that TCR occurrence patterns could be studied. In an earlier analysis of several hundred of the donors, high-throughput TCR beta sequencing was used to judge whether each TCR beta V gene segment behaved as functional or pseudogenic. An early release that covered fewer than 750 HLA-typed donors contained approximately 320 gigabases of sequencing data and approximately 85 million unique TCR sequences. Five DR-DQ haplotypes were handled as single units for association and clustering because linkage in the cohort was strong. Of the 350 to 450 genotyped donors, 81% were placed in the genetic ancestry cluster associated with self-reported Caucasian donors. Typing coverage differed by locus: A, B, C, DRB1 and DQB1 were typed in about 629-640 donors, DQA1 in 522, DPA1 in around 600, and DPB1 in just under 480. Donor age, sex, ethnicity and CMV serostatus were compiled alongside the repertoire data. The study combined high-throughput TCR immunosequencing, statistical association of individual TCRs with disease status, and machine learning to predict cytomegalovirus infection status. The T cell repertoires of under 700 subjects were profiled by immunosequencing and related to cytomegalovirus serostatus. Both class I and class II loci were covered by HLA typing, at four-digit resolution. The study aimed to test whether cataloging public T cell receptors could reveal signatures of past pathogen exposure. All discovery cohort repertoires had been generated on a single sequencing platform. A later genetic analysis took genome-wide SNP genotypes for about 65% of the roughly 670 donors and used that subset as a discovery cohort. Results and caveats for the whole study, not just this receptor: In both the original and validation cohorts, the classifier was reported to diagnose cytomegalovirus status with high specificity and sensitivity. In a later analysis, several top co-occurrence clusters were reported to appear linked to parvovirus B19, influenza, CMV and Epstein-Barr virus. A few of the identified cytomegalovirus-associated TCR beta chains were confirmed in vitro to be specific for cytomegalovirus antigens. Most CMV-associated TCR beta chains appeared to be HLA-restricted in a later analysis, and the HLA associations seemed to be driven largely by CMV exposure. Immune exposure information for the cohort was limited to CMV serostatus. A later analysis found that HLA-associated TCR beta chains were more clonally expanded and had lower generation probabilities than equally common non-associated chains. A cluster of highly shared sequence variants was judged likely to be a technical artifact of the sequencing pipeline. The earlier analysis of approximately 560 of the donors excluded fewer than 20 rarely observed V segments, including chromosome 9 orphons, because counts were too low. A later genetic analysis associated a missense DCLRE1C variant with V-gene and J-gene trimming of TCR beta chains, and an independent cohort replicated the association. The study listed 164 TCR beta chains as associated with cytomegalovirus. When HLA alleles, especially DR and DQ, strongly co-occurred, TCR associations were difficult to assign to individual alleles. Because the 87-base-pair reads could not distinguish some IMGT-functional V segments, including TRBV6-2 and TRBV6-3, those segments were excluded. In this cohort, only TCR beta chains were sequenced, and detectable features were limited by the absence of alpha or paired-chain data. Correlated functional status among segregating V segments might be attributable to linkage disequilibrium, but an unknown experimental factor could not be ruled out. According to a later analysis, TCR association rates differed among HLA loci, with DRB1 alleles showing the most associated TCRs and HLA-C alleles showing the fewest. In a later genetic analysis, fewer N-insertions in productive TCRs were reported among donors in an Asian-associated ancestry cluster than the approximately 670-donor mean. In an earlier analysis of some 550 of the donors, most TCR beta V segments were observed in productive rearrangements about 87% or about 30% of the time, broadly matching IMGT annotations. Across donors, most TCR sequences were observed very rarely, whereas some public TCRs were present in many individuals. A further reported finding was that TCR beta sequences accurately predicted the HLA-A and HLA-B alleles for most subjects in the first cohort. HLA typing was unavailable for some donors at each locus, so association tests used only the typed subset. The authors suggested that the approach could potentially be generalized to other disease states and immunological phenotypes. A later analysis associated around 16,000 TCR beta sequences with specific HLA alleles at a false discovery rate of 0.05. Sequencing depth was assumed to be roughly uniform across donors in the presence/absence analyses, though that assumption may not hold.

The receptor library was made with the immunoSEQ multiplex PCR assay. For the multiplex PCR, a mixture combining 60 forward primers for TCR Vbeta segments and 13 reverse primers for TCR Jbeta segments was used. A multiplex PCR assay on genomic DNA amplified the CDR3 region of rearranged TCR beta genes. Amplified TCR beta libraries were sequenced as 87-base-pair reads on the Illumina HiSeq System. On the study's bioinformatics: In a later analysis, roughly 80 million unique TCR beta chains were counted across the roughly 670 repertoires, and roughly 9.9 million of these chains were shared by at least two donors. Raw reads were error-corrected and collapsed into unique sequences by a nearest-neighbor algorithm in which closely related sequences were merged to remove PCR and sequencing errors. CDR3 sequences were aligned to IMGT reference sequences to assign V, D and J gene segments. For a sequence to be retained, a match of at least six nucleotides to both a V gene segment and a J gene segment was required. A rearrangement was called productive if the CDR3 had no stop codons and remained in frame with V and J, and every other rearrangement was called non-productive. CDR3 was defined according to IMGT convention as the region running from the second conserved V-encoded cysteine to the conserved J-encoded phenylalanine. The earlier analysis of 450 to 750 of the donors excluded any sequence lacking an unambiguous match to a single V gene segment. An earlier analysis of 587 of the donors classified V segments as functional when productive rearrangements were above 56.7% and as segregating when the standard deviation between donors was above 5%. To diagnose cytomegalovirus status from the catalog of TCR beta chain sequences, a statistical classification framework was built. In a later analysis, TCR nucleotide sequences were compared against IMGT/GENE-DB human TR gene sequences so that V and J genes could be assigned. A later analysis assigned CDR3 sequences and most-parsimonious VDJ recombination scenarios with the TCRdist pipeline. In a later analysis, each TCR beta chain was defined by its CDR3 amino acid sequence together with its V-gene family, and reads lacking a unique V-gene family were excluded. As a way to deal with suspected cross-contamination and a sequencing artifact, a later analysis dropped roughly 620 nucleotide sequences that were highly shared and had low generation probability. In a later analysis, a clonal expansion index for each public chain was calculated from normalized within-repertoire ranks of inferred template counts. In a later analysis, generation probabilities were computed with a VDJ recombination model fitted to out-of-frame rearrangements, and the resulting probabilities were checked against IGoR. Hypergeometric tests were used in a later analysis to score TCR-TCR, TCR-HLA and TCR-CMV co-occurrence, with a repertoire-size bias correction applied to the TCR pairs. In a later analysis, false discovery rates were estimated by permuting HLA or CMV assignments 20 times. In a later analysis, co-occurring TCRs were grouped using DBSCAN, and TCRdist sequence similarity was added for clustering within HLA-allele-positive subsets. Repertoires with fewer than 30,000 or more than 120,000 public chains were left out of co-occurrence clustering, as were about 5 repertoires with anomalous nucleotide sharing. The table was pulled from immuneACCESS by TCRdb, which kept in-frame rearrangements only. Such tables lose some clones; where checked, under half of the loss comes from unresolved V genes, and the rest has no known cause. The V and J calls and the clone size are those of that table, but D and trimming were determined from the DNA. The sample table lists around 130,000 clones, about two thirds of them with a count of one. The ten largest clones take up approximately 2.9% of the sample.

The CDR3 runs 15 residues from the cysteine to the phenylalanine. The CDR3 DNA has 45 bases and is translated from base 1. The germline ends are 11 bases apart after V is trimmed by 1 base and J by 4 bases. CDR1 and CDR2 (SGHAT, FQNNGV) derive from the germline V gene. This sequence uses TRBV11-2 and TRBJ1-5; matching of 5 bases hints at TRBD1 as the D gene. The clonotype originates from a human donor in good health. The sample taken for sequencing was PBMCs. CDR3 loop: CASSLGQKPNQPQHF. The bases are TGTGCCAGCAGCTTAGGACAGAAACCGAATCAGCCCCAGCATTTT.